A single sample is the source of the 21 T cell receptor beta chains below, sequenced in a study of cytomegalovirus exposure and HLA in healthy donors. PCR was performed using 60 Vbeta and 13 Jbeta primers. Here immunoSEQ multiplex PCR was the method, and the copy in TCRdb shows in-frame clones only, minus some. The sample lists more than 80,000 clones, 60% to 65% occurring once. The sample taken for sequencing was PBMCs. Every receptor here comes from a human donor in good health.

J is TRBJ2-1 and V is TRBV11-2; weak D call: TRBD1 (5 bases). Germline V gene sequence: CDR1 SGHAT, CDR2 FQNNGV. This CDR3 region has 15 residues. Trimming took off 7 bases at V and 5 bases at J, with 18 bases between the two ends. DNA of the CDR3: TGTGCCAGCACCTTCACCAGGGTACCCCACAATGAGCAGTTCTTC. Translating gives CASTFTRVPHNEQFF.

The chain recombines TRBV18 with TRBJ2-1; 8 positions agree with TRBD1. V was clipped by 2 bases and J by 7 bases; unmatched bases: 7. Germline V gene lookup returns CDR1 KGHSH and CDR2 LQKENI. The CDR3 contains 15 residues. The CDR3 sequence is CASSPSDRVGNEQFF. The CDR3 bases are TGTGCCAGCTCACCATCGGACAGGGTTGGAAATGAGCAGTTCTTC.

The chain carries TRBV10-3 and TRBJ1-6; no definite D call. The CDR3 is 14 residues long. V lost 6 bases and J 8 bases, leaving 14 bases between the germline ends. The germline V gene has CDR1 ENHRY and CDR2 SYGVKD. Written as DNA, the CDR3 is TGTGCCATCAGGGTCCGGTCGGTCGATTCACCCCTCCACTTT. Translation: CAIRVRSVDSPLHF.

V gene TRBV5-4 combines with J gene TRBJ1-4; 10 bases align to TRBD1. The V and J ends lost 0 bases and 8 bases, in that order; junction bases with no gene match: 4. Germline values: CDR1 SGHNT, CDR2 YYREEE (reference sequence). The CDR3 has 15 residues. The CDR3 DNA reads as TGTGCCAGCAGCTTGGAAGGACAGGGGGGGGAAAAACTGTTTTTT. Residues: CASSLEGQGGEKLFF.

This chain connects TRBV11-2 to TRBJ2-6; D not certain. Germline V gives CDR1 SGHAT, CDR2 FQNNGV. The CDR3 extends over 19 amino acids. Deletions cut 5 bases from V and 0 bases from J, with 20 bases between. The CDR3 spells CASSPTGLTSPSGANVLTF. Here the CDR3 DNA reads TGTGCCAGCAGCCCGACGGGTCTGACCAGCCCCTCTGGGGCCAACGTCCTGACTTTC.

V and J are TRBV15 and TRBJ2-5, with 7 bases matching TRBD1. The length of the CDR3 is 14 residues. V gave up 1 base and J gave up 5 bases; unmatched junction bases: 4. Germline loops: CDR1 LNHNV, CDR2 YYDKDF (reference sequence). The chain's CDR3 is CATSRGGDSETQYF. In DNA form, the CDR3 reads TGTGCCACCAGCAGAGGAGGGGACAGTGAGACCCAGTACTTC.

The chain uses TRBV9 and TRBJ2-7; D is unresolved. Germline CDR1 reads SGDLS; CDR2 reads YYNGEE. This CDR3 spans 15 amino acids. The V and J ends lost 0 bases and 4 bases respectively, with 14 bases between them. CDR3 sequence reads: CASSVGVSLEYEQYF. The CDR3 coding sequence is TGTGCCAGCAGCGTAGGAGTCTCATTGGAGTACGAGCAGTACTTC.

This clone was observed a handful of times. The chain combines TRBV5-6 with TRBJ1-2, with TRBD1 matching over 10 bases. This CDR3 is 14 amino acids long. Germline CDR1 reads SGHDT; CDR2 reads YYEEEE. V shed 4 bases, J shed 3 bases, and the junction held 3 bases outside the gene matches. CDR3 nucleotide sequence: TGTGCCAGCAGCCCGGACAGGGGGTACTATGGCTACACCTTC. This encodes CASSPDRGYYGYTF.

This clone was counted a few times. The CDR3 reads CASSPGTWTEETQYF. DNA of the CDR3: TGTGCCAGCAGCCCAGGGACTTGGACCGAAGAGACCCAGTACTTC. The chain joins TRBV2 to TRBJ2-5; possibly TRBD2 for D (6 bases). This CDR3 has 15 amino acids. Germline V CDR1 and CDR2: SNHLY, FYNNEI. The ends were cut back, 6 bases at V and 3 bases at J, with 17 bases in the middle.

A single count supports this clone. The chain employs TRBV7-9 and TRBJ2-2; D is perhaps TRBD1 (6 bases). This CDR3 spans 16 amino acids. Germline V gene lookup returns CDR1 SEHNR and CDR2 FQNEAQ (reference sequence). The V and J ends lost 5 bases and 8 bases respectively, with 21 bases between them. The CDR3 reads CASSLRQARVGGELFF. The DNA of the CDR3 is TGTGCCAGCAGCCTCAGACAGGCCAGGGTCGGTGGGGAGCTGTTTTTT.

The chain recombines TRBV10-3 with TRBJ1-1; TRBD1 matches 10 bases. The CDR3 runs to 16 residues. V lost 10 bases to trimming and J lost 0 bases; unmatched junction nucleotides: 11. Germline V CDR1 and CDR2: ENHRY, SYGVKD. Here the CDR3 reads CATNQDRGFMNTEAFF. DNA of the CDR3: TGTGCCACCAACCAGGACAGGGGGTTTATGAACACTGAAGCTTTCTTT.

This chain uses TRBV7-2 with TRBJ2-1; possibly TRBD2 for D (6 bases). The CDR3 sequence is 13 residues long. V was cut by 7 bases and J by 7 bases, with 14 bases left in between. Germline CDR1 SGHTA, CDR2 FQGNSA. The CDR3 DNA reads as TGTGCCAGCACTGGGGCGGGGTTAAATGAGCAGTTCTTC. Its protein product is CASTGAGLNEQFF.

V usage is TRBV29-1 and J usage is TRBJ2-3; TRBD2 agrees at 10 bases. CDR3 size: 15 residues. J was trimmed by 4 bases and V by 2 bases; bases with no gene match: 6. The germline CDR1 and CDR2 sequences are SQVTM and ANQGSEA. The CDR3 DNA reads as TGCAGCGTTGAACGGGGAGCGGGAGGGGCAGATACGCAGTATTTT. Translating it yields CSVERGAGGADTQYF.

The gene calls are TRBV10-1 and TRBJ2-3; D is unresolved. V dropped 0 bases and J dropped 2 bases, with 12 bases sitting between them. The CDR3 has 16 residues. Germline CDR1 and CDR2: WNHNN and SYGVQD (reference sequence). The CDR3 nucleotides are TGCGCCAGCAGTGAGTCGTCAGGCGTGCTCACAGATACGCAGTATTTT. It codes for CASSESSGVLTDTQYF.

The V and J genes are TRBV4-3 and TRBJ2-7; 9 bases agree with TRBD1. Trimming removed 8 bases from V and 0 bases from J; junction bases left unmatched: 8. The germline V gene has CDR1 LGHNA and CDR2 YSLEER. CDR3 length equals 15 residues. The CDR3, as DNA: TGCGCCAGCGGGGCCGGGACAGGGAGCTCCTACGAGCAGTACTTC. Translated, it gives CASGAGTGSSYEQYF.

This clone was observed a handful of times. The J gene is TRBJ2-2, the V gene TRBV25-1, with D unresolved. The CDR3 consists of 12 residues. Germline CDR1 is MGHDK and CDR2 is SYGVNS. The V gene lost 7 bases and the J gene lost 2 bases, with 5 bases spanning the gap. CDR3 sequence reads: CASTLNTGELFF. The DNA for the CDR3 is TGTGCCAGCACCCTTAACACCGGGGAGCTGTTTTTT.

The CDR3 DNA follows: TGCGCCAGCAGCCGATACAGCTCCACTGAAGCTTTCTTT. It translates to CASSRYSSTEAFF. The gene calls are TRBV4-1 and TRBJ1-1, with D unclear. V was pared by 4 bases and J by 4 bases, with 10 bases between. This CDR3 is built from 13 residues. Germline V lookup: CDR1 MGHRA, CDR2 YSYEKL.

The chain links TRBV19 to TRBJ1-2, with a tentative D call TRBD1 (5 bases). V was shortened by 3 bases and J by 4 bases, with 9 bases between the two germline ends. The CDR3 extends over 13 amino acids. Germline CDR1 is LNHDA and CDR2 is SQIVND (reference sequence). As DNA, the CDR3 is TGTGCCAGTAGTATGGCAGGGCGCTATGGCTACACCTTC. Its translation is CASSMAGRYGYTF. Together with reference TRBV19 and TRBJ1-2, the CDR3 gives the full variable domain: DGGITQSPKYLFRKEGQNVTLSCEQNLNHDAMYWYRQDPGQGLRLIYYSQIVNDFQKGDIAEGYSVSREKKESFPLTVTSAQKNPTAFYLCASSMAGRYGYTFGSGTRLTVV.

This rearrangement joins TRBV6-6 to TRBJ2-3; the match to TRBD1 covers 7 bases. V lost 6 bases, J lost 2 bases, and 8 bases stayed unmatched. This CDR3 is 15 amino acids long. The germline V gene encodes CDR1 MNHNY and CDR2 SVGAGI (reference sequence). CDR3 region: CASSRGSKDTDTQYF. For the CDR3, the DNA is TGTGCCAGCAGCAGGGGGTCGAAGGACACAGATACGCAGTATTTT.

CDR3 nucleotides: TGTGCCAGCGAACAGGGAAGGTCCCCCTACGAGCAGTACTTC. Its protein is CASEQGRSPYEQYF. The genes are TRBV2 and TRBJ2-7; TRBD1 is a possible D gene (6 bases). From germline, CDR1 is SNHLY and CDR2 FYNNEI. This CDR3 is built from 14 residues. V gave up 8 bases and J gave up 2 bases, with 16 bases separating them.

This clone was observed once. In DNA form, the CDR3 reads TGTGCCAGCAGCTTAGGCCGTCCACTCGATCAGCCCCAGCATTTT. Its protein product is CASSLGRPLDQPQHF. The chain combines TRBV7-2 with TRBJ1-5; D call uncertain. CDR1 SGHTA and CDR2 FQGNSA come from the germline V gene. With 1 base removed from V and 5 bases from J, the gap between germline ends came to 12 bases. CDR3 length: 15 amino acids.